Presented here are 9 T cell receptor beta chains from one specimen sequenced in a study of T cell changes during pregnancy in multiple sclerosis. Assay: immunoSEQ multiplex PCR; the TCRdb copy retains only in-frame clones and omits some. In the table there are around 100,000 clones, about 89% of which are singletons. This specimen consisted of peripheral blood, obtained after pregnancy. The receptor set was obtained from a female donor with multiple sclerosis, enrolled in a pregnancy study.

This chain links TRBV14 with TRBJ1-2; TRBD1 is a possible D gene (5 bases). Germline loops: CDR1 SGHDN, CDR2 FVKESK. The V end was cut by 4 bases, the J end by 0 bases, with 15 bases between. The CDR3 has 16 residues. In nucleotides, the CDR3 is TGTGCCAGCAGCCGAGGACATTTACCTACTAACTATGGCTACACCTTC. The encoded protein is CASSRGHLPTNYGYTF.

The chain links TRBV4-1 to TRBJ2-7; D perhaps matches TRBD1 (6 bases). V shed 0 bases and J shed 3 bases, with 9 bases lying between them. There are 14 residues in the CDR3. The germline gives CDR1 MGHRA, CDR2 YSYEKL. The CDR3 is CASSQDSQGYEQYF. The CDR3 DNA is TGCGCCAGCAGCCAAGATTCACAGGGCTACGAGCAGTACTTC.

The V call is TRBV21-1, the J call TRBJ1-4; the D call in the table, TRBD1, was not verified against the DNA. TRBV21-1 constitutes a pseudogene. This CDR3 comprises 15 residues. The CDR3, as DNA: TGTGCCAGCAGCAAAGCTGATACAGGAGATGAAAAACTGTTTTTT. This sequence encodes CASSKADTGDEKLFF.

The chain is built from TRBV6-5 and TRBJ1-2; 9 nucleotides match TRBD1. Germline V gives CDR1 MNHEY, CDR2 SVGAGI. The CDR3 is 15 amino acids. The ends lost 6 bases at V and 3 bases at J; junction bases unmatched: 8. The DNA of the CDR3 is TGTGCCAGCAGACTCCGGGACAGGGCGGACTATGGCTACACCTTC. Translating it yields CASRLRDRADYGYTF.

This clone has only one observation. The CDR3 coding sequence is TGTGCCTACGCGCAGGGGGGTGGCTACACCTTC. Amino acid sequence: CAYAQGGGYTF. This chain joins TRBV2 and TRBJ1-2; 7 bases fit TRBD1. Germline CDR1 is SNHLY and CDR2 is FYNNEI. The CDR3 extends over 11 amino acids. The trim removed 11 bases at V and 7 bases at J, leaving 7 bases unmatched.

The J gene is TRBJ2-2, the V gene TRBV6-6, with 7 bases matching TRBD1. There are 14 residues in the CDR3. CDR1 MNHNY and CDR2 SVGAGI come from the germline V gene (reference sequence). Unmatched junction bases numbered 9, after V lost 10 bases and J lost 4 bases. DNA for the CDR3: TGTGCCATAGAAGACAGGGTAGCCACCGGGGAGCTGTTTTTT. Translated: CAIEDRVATGELFF.

The genes are TRBV21-1 and TRBJ2-1; the table assigns TRBD1, which was not confirmed against the DNA. TRBV21-1 counts as a pseudogene. The CDR3 covers 16 residues. CDR3 loop: CASSSRTGSSYNEQFF. The DNA of the CDR3 is TGTGCCAGCAGCAGTAGAACAGGTTCCTCCTACAATGAGCAGTTCTTC.

The chain couples TRBV27 to TRBJ2-1, with a tentative D call TRBD1 (6 bases). V was clipped by 2 bases and J by 4 bases, with 9 bases between them. Germline values: CDR1 MNHEY, CDR2 SMNVEV (reference sequence). This CDR3 comprises 14 residues. The chain's CDR3 is CASSLPGQYNEQFF. In DNA, the CDR3 is TGTGCCAGCAGTTTACCCGGACAGTACAATGAGCAGTTCTTC.

This clone was counted between two and nine times. The chain has TRBV4-2 and TRBJ1-2; D uncertain. Germline-derived CDR1 and CDR2 are LGHNA and YNFKEQ. With 0 bases removed from V and 2 bases from J, the gap between germline ends came to 13 bases. This CDR3 region has 16 residues. CDR3 region: CASSQDFEGTNYGYTF. For the CDR3, the DNA is TGTGCCAGCAGCCAAGATTTCGAGGGTACCAACTATGGCTACACCTTC.